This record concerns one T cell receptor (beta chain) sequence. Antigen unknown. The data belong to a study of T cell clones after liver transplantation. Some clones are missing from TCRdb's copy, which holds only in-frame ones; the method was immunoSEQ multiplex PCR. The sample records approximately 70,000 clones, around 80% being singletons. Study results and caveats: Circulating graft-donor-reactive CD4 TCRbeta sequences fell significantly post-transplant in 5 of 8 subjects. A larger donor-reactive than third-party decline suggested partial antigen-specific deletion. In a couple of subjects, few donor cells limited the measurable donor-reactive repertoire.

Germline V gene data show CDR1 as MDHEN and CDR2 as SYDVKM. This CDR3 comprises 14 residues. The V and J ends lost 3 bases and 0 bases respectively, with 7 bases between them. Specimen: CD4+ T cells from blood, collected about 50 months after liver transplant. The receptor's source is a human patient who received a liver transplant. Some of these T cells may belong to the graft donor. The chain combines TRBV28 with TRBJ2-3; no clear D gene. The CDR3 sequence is CASSFSRSTDTQYF. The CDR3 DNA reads TGTGCCAGCAGTTTTTCGAGGAGCACAGATACGCAGTATTTT.